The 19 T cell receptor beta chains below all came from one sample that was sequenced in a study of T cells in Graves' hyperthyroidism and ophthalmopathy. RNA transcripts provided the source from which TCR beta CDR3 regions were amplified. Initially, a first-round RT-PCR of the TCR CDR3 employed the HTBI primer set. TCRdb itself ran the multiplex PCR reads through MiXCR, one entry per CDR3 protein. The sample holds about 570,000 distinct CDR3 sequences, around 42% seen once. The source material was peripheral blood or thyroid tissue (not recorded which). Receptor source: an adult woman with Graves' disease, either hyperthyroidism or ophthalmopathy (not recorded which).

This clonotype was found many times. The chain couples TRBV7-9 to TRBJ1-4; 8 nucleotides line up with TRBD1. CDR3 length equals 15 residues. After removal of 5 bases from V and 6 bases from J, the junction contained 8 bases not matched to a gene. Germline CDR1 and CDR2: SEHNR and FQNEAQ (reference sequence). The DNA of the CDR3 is TGTGCCAGCAGCAAGGACAGGGCTAGGGATGAAAAACTGTTTTTT. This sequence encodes CASSKDRARDEKLFF.

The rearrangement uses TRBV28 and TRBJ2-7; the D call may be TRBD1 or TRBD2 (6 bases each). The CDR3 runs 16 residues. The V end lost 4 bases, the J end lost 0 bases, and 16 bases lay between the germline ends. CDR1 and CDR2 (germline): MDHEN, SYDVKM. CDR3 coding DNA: TGTGCCAGCAGTTCCCGAATAGCGGACAGCTCCTACGAGCAGTACTTC. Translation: CASSSRIADSSYEQYF.

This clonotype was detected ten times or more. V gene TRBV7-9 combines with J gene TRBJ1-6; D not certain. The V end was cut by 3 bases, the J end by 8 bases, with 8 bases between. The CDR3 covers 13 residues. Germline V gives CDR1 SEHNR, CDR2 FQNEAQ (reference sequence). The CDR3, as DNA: TGTGCCAGCAGCTTCGCTAGGGATTCACCCCTCCACTTT. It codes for CASSFARDSPLHF.

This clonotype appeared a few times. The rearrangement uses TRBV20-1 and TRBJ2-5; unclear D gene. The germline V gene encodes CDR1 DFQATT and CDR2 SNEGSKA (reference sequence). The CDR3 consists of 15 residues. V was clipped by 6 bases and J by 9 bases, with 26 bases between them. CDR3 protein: CSAVPWTYSNQPQYF. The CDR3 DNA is TGCAGTGCCGTTCCTTGGACCTATAGCAATCAGCCCCAGTACTTC.

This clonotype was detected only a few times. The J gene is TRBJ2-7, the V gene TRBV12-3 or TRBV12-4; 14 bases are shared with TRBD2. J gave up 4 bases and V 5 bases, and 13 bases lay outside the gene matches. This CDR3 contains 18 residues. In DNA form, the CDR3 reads TGTGCCAGCAGTCCATCCGGGACTAGCGGGAGCGGGGAGTACGAGCAGTACTTC. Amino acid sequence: CASSPSGTSGSGEYEQYF.

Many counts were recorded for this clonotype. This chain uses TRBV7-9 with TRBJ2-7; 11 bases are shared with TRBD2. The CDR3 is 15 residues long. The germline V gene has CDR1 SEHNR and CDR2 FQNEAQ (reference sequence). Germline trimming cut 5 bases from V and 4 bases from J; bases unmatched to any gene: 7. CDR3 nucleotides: TGTGCCAGCAGCCATCCGGGACTAGCGGCGTACGAGCAGTACTTC. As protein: CASSHPGLAAYEQYF.

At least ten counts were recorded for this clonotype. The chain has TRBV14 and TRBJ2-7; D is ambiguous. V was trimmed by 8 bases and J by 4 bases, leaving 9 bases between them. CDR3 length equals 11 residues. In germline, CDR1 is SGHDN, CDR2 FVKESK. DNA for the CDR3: TGTGCCAGCCCCCCGGAGTACGAGCAGTACTTC. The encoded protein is CASPPEYEQYF.

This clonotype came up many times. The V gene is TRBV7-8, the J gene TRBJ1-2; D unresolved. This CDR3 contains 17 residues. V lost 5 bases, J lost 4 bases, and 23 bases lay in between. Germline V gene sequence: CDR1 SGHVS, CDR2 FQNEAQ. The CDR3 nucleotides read TGTGCCAGCAGCATGGACCCCTCAGTTGTCGCCTCCTATGGCTACACCTTC. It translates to CASSMDPSVVASYGYTF.

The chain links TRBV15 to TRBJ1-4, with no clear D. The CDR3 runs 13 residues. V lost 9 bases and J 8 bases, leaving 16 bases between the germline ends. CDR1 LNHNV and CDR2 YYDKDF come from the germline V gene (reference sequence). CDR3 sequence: CATGRRFYEKLFF. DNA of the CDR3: TGTGCCACTGGTCGGCGGTTCTACGAAAAACTGTTTTTT.

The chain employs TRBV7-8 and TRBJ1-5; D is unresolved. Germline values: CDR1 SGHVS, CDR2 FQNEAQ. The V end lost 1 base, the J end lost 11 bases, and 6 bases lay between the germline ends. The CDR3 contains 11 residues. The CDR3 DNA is TGTGCCAGCAGCTTAGGAAGGACCCAGCATTTT. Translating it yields CASSLGRTQHF.

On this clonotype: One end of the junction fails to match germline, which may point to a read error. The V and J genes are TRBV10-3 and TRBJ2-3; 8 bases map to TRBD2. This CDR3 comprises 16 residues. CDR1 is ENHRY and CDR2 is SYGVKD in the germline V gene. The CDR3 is CASSLGSGTGVDTQYF. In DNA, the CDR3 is TGTGCCAGCAGTTTGGGTAGCGGGACTGGGGTAGATACGCAGTATTTT.

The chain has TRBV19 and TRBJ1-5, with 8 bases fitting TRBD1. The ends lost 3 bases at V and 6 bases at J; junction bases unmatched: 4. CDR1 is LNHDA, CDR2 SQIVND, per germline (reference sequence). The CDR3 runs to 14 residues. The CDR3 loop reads CASSIRTGLQPQHF. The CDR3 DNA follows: TGTGCCAGTAGTATTAGGACAGGGCTTCAGCCCCAGCATTTT.

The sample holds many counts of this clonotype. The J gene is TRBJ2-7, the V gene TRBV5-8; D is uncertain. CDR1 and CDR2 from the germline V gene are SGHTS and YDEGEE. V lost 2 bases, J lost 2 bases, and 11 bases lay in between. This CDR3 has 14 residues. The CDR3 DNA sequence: TGTGCCAGCAGCTTCGGTACAGAACCCTACGAGCAGTACTTC. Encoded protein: CASSFGTEPYEQYF. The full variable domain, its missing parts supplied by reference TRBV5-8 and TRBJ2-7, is EAGVTQSPTHLIKTRGQQATLRCSPISGHTSVYWYQQALGLGLQFLLWYDEGEERNRGNFPPRFSGRQFPNYSSELNVNALELEDSALYLCASSFGTEPYEQYFGPGTRLTVT.

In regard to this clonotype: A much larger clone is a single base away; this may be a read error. The CDR3 DNA follows: TGCGCCAGCAGCACGGGACAGAACACTGAAGCTTTCTTT. Its translation is CASSTGQNTEAFF. The chain has TRBV5-1 and TRBJ1-1; possibly TRBD1 for D (6 bases). Germline assignment: CDR1 SGHRS and CDR2 YFSETQ. V was pared by 4 bases and J by 1 base, with 8 bases between. The CDR3 covers 13 residues.

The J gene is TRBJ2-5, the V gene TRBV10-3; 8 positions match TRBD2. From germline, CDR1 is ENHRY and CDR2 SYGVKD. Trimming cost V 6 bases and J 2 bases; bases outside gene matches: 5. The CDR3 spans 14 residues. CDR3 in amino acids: CAISSTGGQETQYF. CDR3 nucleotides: TGTGCCATCAGCTCTACGGGAGGGCAAGAGACCCAGTACTTC.

The CDR3 sequence: CASLKMGEGGYTF. CDR3 nucleotides: TGTGCCAGCCTCAAGATGGGGGAAGGTGGCTACACCTTC. The chain combines TRBV6-1 with TRBJ1-2, with a tentative D call TRBD1 (5 bases). This CDR3 is 13 amino acids long. The V gene's germline CDR1 is MNHNS and CDR2 SASEGT. The germline V and J ends were trimmed by 8 bases and 7 bases, with 17 bases remaining between them.

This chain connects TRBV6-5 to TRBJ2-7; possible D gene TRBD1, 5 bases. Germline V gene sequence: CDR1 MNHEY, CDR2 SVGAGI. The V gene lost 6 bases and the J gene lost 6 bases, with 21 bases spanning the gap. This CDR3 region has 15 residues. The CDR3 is CASSSCQGGGCEQYF. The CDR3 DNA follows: TGTGCCAGCAGCTCCTGTCAGGGTGGTGGTTGCGAGCAGTACTTC.

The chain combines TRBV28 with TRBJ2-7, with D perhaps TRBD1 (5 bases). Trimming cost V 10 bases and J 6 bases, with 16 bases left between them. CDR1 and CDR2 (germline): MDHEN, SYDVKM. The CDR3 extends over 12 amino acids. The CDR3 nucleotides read TGTGCCACCGGACGTTTTGGGGCCGAGCAGTACTTC. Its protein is CATGRFGAEQYF.

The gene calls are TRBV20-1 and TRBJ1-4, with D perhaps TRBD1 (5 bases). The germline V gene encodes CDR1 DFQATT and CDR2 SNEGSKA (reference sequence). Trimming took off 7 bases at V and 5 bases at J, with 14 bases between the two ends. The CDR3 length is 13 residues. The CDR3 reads CSVAGVLNEKLFF. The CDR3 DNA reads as TGCAGTGTTGCGGGGGTATTGAATGAAAAACTGTTTTTT.